This T cell receptor beta chain was recorded in a study of blood T cells in healthy people across ages. Through a sample-barcoded 5' primer and a J-beta primer mix, a second PCR was run for about 6 to 11 cycles. Each CDR3 protein is one row after TCRdb ran MiXCR on the 5' RACE reads. Here the sample spans over 1,300,000 distinct CDR3 sequences, roughly 60% being singletons. Germline V gives CDR1 MNHNY, CDR2 SVGAGI (reference sequence). The CDR3 runs to 15 residues. Trimming cost V 6 bases and J 2 bases; bases outside gene matches: 7. The chain joins TRBV6-6 to TRBJ2-5; TRBD2 matches 9 bases. What was sequenced was blood. This sequence was found in a man younger than 35 in good health. CDR3 nucleotide sequence: TGTGCCAGCAGGCTGGCGGGAGGGATTCAAGAGACCCAGTACTTC. It encodes CASRLAGGIQETQYF.